This T cell receptor beta chain was sequenced for a study of CD8 T cells in Susac syndrome. Study-wide points: Only a relatively small number of individuals were included in the TCR sequencing and HLA analysis.

V lost 0 bases and J 3 bases, leaving 14 bases between the germline ends. In germline, CDR1 is KGHDR, CDR2 SFDVKD. CDR3 length: 16 residues. To note about this clonotype: Its matching antigen is unknown.

It was with random hexamers that 0.5 to 1 ug RNA was reverse transcribed. Multiplex PCR with immunoSEQ amplified the TCR beta CDR3 across 54 Vbeta and 13 Jbeta. TCRdb re-called the immunoSEQ multiplex PCR reads with MiXCR, one entry per CDR3 protein. The profile shows 170,000 or so distinct CDR3 sequences, around 96% of them singletons. The diagnostic criteria for definite or probable disease, as recently defined, were met by the patients with Susac syndrome. Source material: CD4+ T cells from PBMCs. The gene calls are TRBV24-1 and TRBJ2-7; D is possibly TRBD2 (5 bases). The clonotype was recovered from a human donor with Susac syndrome. CDR3 amino acids: CATSDLFGVECYEQYV. The DNA for the CDR3 is TGTGCCACCAGTGATTTGTTCGGGGTTGAATGCTACGAGCAGTACGTC.